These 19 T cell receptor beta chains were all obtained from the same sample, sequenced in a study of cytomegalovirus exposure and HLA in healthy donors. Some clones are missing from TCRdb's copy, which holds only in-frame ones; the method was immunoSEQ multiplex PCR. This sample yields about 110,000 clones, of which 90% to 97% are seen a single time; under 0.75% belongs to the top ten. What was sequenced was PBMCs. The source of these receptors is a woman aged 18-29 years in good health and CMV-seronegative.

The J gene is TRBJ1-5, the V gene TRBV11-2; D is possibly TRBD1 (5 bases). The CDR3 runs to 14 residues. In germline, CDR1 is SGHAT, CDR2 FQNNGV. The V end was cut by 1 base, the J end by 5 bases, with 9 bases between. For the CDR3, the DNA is TGTGCCAGCAGCTTAGGCGACAGTTATCAGCCCCAGCATTTT. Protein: CASSLGDSYQPQHF.

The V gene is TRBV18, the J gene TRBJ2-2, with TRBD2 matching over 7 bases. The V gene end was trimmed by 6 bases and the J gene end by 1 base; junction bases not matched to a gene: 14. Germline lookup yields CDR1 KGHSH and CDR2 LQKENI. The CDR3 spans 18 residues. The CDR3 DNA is TGTGCCAGCTCCTCAGGTCCTTTCGCGGGGGAGAACACCGGGGAGCTGTTTTTT. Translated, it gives CASSSGPFAGENTGELFF.

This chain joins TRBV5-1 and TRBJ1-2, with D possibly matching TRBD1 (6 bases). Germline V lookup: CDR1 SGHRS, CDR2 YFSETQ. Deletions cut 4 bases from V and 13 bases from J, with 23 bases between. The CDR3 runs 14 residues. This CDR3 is CASSLAGTKPGGTF. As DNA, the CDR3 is TGCGCCAGCAGCCTGGCCGGGACAAAGCCGGGGGGCACCTTC.

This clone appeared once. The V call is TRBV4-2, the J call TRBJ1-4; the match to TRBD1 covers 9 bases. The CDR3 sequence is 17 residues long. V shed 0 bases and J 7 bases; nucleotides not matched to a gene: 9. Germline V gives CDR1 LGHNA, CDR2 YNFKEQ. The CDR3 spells CASSQDRLGTGTEKLFF. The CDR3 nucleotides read TGTGCCAGCAGCCAAGATAGGTTGGGGACAGGGACTGAAAAACTGTTTTTT.

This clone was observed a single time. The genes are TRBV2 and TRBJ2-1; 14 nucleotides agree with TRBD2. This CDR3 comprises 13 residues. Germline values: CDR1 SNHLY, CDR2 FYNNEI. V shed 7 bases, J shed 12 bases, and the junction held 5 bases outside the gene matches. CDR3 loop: CASKTSGGAGQFF. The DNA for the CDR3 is TGTGCCAGCAAGACTAGCGGGGGGGCAGGGCAGTTCTTC.

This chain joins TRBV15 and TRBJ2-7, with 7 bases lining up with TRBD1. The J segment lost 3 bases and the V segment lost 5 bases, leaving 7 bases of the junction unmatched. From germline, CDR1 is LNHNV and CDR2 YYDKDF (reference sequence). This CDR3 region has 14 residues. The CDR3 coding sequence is TGTGCCACCAGCGTAACCCGACAGGGCTACGAGCAGTACTTC. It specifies CATSVTRQGYEQYF.

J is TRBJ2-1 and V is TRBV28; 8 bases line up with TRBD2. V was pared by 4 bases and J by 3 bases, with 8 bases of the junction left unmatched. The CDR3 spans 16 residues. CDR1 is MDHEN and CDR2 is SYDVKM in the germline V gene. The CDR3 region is CASSSPSGGVYNEQFF. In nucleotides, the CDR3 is TGTGCCAGCAGTTCCCCCTCCGGGGGGGTCTACAATGAGCAGTTCTTC. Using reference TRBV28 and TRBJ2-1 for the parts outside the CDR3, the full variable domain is DVKVTQSSRYLVKRTGEKVFLECVQDMDHENMFWYRQDPGLGLRLIYFSYDVKMKEKGDIPEGYSVSREKKERFSLILESASTNQTSMYLCASSSPSGGVYNEQFFGPGTRLTVL.

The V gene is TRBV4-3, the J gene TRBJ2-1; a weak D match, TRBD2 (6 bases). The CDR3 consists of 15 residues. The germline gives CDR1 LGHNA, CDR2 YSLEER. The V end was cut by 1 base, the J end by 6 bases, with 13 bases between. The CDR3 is CASSQGGGAGNEQFF. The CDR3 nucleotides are TGCGCCAGCAGCCAAGGAGGCGGGGCGGGCAATGAGCAGTTCTTC.

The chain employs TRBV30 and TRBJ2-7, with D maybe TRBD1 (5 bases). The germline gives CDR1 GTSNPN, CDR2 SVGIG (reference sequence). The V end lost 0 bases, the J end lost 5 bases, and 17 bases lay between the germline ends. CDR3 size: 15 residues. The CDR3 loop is CAWSVGQGRFDEQYF. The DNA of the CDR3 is TGTGCCTGGAGTGTAGGCCAGGGTCGGTTTGACGAGCAGTACTTC.

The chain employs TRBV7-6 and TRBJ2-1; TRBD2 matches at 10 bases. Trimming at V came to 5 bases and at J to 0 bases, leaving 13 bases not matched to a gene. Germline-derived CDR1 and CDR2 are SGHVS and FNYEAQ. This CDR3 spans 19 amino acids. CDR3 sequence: CASSPRLAGFTFSYNEQFF. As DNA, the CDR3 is TGTGCCAGCAGCCCACGACTAGCGGGTTTTACGTTCTCCTACAATGAGCAGTTCTTC.

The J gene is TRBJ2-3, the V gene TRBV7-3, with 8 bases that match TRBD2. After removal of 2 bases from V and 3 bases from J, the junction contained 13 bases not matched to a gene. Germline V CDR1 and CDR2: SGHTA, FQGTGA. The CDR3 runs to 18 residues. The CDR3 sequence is CASSLSGGGSYKTDTQYF. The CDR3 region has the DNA TGTGCCAGCAGCTTATCAGGCGGGGGGTCCTACAAAACAGATACGCAGTATTTT.

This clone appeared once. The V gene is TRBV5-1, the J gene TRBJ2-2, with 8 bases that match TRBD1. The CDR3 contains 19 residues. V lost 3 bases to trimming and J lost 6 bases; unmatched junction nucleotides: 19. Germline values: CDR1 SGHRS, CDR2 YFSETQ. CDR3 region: CASSSRDRIGEGGSGELFF. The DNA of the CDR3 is TGCGCCAGCAGCTCCCGGGACAGGATCGGTGAGGGGGGATCCGGGGAGCTGTTTTTT.

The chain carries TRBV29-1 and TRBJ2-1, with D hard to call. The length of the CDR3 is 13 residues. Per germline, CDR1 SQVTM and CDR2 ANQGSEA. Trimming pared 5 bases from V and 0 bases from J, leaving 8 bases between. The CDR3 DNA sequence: TGCAGCGTTACCGGTGGCTCCTACAATGAGCAGTTCTTC. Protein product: CSVTGGSYNEQFF.

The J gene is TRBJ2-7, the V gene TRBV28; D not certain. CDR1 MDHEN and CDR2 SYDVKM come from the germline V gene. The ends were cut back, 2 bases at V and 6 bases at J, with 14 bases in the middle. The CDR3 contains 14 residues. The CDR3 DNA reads TGTGCCAGCAGTTTAAGGCTCTTGGGCCTCGAGCAGTACTTC. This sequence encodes CASSLRLLGLEQYF.

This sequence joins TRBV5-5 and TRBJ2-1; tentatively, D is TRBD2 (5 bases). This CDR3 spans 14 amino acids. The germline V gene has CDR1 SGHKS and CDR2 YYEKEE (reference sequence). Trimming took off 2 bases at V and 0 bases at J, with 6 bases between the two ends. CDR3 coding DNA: TGTGCCAGCAGCTTCCGGGACTCCTACAATGAGCAGTTCTTC. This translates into CASSFRDSYNEQFF.

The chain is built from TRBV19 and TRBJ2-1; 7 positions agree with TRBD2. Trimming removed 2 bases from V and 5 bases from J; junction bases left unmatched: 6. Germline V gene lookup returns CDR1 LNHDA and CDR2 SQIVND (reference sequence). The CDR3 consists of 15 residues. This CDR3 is CASSIPPAGDNEQFF. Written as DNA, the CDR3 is TGTGCCAGTAGTATACCCCCCGCGGGGGACAATGAGCAGTTCTTC.

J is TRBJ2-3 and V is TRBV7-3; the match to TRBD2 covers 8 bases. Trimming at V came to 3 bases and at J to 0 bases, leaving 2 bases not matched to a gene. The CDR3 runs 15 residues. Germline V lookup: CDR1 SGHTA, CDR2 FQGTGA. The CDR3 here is CASSLGTRSTDTQYF. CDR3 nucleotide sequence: TGTGCCAGCAGCTTGGGGACTAGGAGCACAGATACGCAGTATTTT.

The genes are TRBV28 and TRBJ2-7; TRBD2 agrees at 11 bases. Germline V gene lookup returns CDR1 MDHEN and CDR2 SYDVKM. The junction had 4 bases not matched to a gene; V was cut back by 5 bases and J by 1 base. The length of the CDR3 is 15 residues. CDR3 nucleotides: TGTGCCAGCAGTCGGCGACTAGCGGGGTCCTACGAGCAGTACTTC. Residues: CASSRRLAGSYEQYF. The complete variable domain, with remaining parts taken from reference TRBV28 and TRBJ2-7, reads DVKVTQSSRYLVKRTGEKVFLECVQDMDHENMFWYRQDPGLGLRLIYFSYDVKMKEKGDIPEGYSVSREKKERFSLILESASTNQTSMYLCASSRRLAGSYEQYFGPGTRLTVT.

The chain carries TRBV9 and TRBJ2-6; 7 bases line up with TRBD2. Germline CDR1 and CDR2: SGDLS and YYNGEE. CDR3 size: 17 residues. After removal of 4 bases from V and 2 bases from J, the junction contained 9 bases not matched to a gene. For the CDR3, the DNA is TGTGCCAGCAGCTCCCATGCGGGGGTTGCTGGGGCCAACGTCCTGACTTTC. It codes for CASSSHAGVAGANVLTF. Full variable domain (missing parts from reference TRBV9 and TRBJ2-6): DSGVTQTPKHLITATGQRVTLRCSPRSGDLSVYWYQQSLDQGLQFLIQYYNGEERAKGNILERFSAQQFPDLHSELNLSSLELGDSALYFCASSSHAGVAGANVLTFGAGSRLTVL.